The clone carrying this TCR beta chain was seen only a few times. Its antigen is unknown. Trimming took 6 bases from V and 3 from J, leaving 10 bases between them. The V gene's germline CDR1 is LGHNT and CDR2 FRNRAP. This CDR3 is built from 13 residues. Indicated time point: cycle 4 day 1 (C4D1), after about 6 weeks of nivolumab. All the patients suffered relapse after autologous stem cell transplantation, and brentuximab vedotin exposure differed. This record belongs to a study of PD-1 blockade in classical Hodgkin lymphoma. Study-wide results and limits: CD4+ TCR diversity, unlike CD8+, rose significantly by C4D1.

TCRdb's copy holds only in-frame clones and misses some; the assay was immunoSEQ multiplex PCR. Of approximately 89,000 clones in the sample, more than 80% were seen once. The input for sequencing was peripheral blood mononuclear cells (PBMCs), taken before the fourth cycle of nivolumab. The sequence was collected from a human donor with classical Hodgkin lymphoma. The V gene is TRBV12-5, the J gene TRBJ2-3; D is perhaps TRBD1 (8 bases). CDR3 loop: CASGQGGTDTQYF. The CDR3 nucleotides read TGTGCTAGTGGACAGGGGGGGACAGATACGCAGTATTTT. The complete variable domain, with remaining parts taken from reference TRBV12-5 and TRBJ2-3, reads DARVTQTPRHKVTEMGQEVTMRCQPILGHNTVFWYRQTMMQGLELLAYFRNRAPLDDSGMPKDRFSAEMPDATLATLKIQPSEPRDSAVYFCASGQGGTDTQYFGPGTRLTVL.